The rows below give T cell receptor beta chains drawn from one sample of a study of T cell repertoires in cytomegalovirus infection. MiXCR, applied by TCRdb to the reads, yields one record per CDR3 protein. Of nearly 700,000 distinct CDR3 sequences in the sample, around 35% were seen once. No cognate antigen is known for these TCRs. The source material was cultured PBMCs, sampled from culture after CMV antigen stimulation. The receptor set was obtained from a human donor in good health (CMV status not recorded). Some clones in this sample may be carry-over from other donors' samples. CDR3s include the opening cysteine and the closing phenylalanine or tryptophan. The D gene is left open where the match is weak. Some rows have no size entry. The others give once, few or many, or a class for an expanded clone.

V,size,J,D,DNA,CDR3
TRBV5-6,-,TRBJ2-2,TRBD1,TGTGCCAGCAGCACCTACGGGACAGGGGCCGGGGAGCTGTTTTTT,CASSTYGTGAGELFF
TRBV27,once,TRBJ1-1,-,TGTGCCAGCAGTTACCTCGCGCGAACTGAAGCTTTCTTT,CASSYLARTEAFF
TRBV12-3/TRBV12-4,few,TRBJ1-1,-,TGTGCCAGCAGTTCAACAGGGCCAAGGGCGACTTTCTTT,CASSSTGPRATFF
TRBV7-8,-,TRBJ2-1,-,TGTGCCAGCAGCTTGGGTCCGGCTCGCAATGAGCAGTTCTTC,CASSLGPARNEQFF
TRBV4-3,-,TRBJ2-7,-,TGCGCCAGCAGCCAAGATCCGGGACACGGTCAGTACTTC,CASSQDPGHGQYF
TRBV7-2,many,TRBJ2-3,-,TGTGCCAGCCTCCTAGGCCGAGGTCCAGATACGCAGTATTTT,CASLLGRGPDTQYF
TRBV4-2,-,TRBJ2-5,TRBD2,TGTGCCAGCAGCCAAGATAAACTAGCGGGGCTACAAGAGACCCAGTACTTC,CASSQDKLAGLQETQYF
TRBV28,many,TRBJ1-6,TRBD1,TGTGCCAGCAGTTTATTACTCGGGACAGGGGATAATTCACCCCTCCACTTT,CASSLLLGTGDNSPLHF
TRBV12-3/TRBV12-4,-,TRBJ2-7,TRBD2,TGTGCCAGCAGACTAGCGGGAGATGGCGAGCAGTACTTC,CASRLAGDGEQYF
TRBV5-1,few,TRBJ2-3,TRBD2,TGCGCCAGCAGCTTGGACCGGCGTCAACTAGCGGGAGTTACGCAGTATTTT,CASSLDRRQLAGVTQYF
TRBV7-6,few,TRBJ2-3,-,TGTGCCAGCCGAACTAGCATTTACACAGATACGCAGTATTTT,CASRTSIYTDTQYF
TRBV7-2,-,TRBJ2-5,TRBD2,TGTGCCAGCAGCTTCAACGGGAGGGCCTCAAAGACCCAGTACTTC,CASSFNGRASKTQYF
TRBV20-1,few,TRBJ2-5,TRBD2,TGCAGTGCTAGGAGAGCGGGAGCGGGAGAGACCCAGTACTTC,CSARRAGAGETQYF
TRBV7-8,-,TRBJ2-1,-,TGTGCCAGCAGCTTAAGGTTTACTAGCCCCAATGAGCAGTTCTTC,CASSLRFTSPNEQFF
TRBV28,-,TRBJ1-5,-,TGTGCCAGCACCGGGGGGCTGAATCCCCAGCATTTT,CASTGGLNPQHF
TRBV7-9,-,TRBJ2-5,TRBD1,TGTGCCAGCAGCTTAGATGGGTTTATGGACAGGGAGAGAGAGACCCAGTACTTC,CASSLDGFMDRERETQYF
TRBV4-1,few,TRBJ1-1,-,TGCGCCAGCAGCCAAGGGCTGGGAAGCACTGAAGCTTTCTTT,CASSQGLGSTEAFF
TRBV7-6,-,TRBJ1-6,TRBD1,TGTGCCAGCAGCGCCTGGACAGGGAGTGGTTCACCCCTCCACTTT,CASSAWTGSGSPLHF
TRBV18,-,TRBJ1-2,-,TGTGCCAGCTCACCATCAATAGAGACTAACTATGGCTACACCTTC,CASSPSIETNYGYTF
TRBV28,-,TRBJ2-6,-,TGTGCCAGCACCCTATCCCACAGCCGCCCGCCCTCTGGGGCCAACGTCCTGACTTTC,CASTLSHSRPPSGANVLTF
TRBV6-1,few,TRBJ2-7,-,TGTGCCAGCAGTGAATCCCCGGACATGTCGATCTACGAGCAGTACTTC,CASSESPDMSIYEQYF
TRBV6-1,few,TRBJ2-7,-,TGTGCCAGCAGCCCACGAGTAAGGGCTTTCTACGAGCAGTACTTC,CASSPRVRAFYEQYF
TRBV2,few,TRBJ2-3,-,TGTGCCAGCAGTGCCGTGGGGGCTGATACGCAGTATTTT,CASSAVGADTQYF
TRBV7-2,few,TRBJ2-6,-,TGTGCCAGCAGCGATCCCAGGAGGACAGCCGCCAACGTCCTGACTTTC,CASSDPRRTAANVLTF
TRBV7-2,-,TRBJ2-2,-,TGTGCCAGCAGCTTCTATCCGGGCCTAGAGACCGGGGAGCTGTTTTTT,CASSFYPGLETGELFF
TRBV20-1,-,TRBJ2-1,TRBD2,TGCAGTGCTTGGCCCGGGGCTAGCGGGGGTCTGGGGCAGTTCTTC,CSAWPGASGGLGQFF
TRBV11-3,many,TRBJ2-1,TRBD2,TGTGCCAGCAGTCTCGGGGGGAGGGAGCAGTTCTTC,CASSLGGREQFF
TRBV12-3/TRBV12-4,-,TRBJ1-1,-,TGTGCCAGCAGTTTTAGATTCGGAAAAGCTTTCTTT,CASSFRFGKAFF
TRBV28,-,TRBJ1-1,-,TGTGCCAGCAGTTTTTCCGCCATCTCGACAGCGACGAACACTGAAGCTTTCTTT,CASSFSAISTATNTEAFF
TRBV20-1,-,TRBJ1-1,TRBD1,TGCAGTGCTAGGACAGGGGGGGCGAACACTGAAGCTTTCTTT,CSARTGGANTEAFF
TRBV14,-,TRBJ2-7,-,TGTGCCAGCAGCCAAGAGGGTCCAACGCCACTAGGAGAGCAGTACTTC,CASSQEGPTPLGEQYF
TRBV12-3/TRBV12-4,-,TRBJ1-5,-,TGTGCCAGCAGTTTAGGTTTGTATAGCAATCAGCCCCAGCATTTT,CASSLGLYSNQPQHF
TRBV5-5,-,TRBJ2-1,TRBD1,TGTGCCAGCAGCTTCCTCGGGACAGGGAGGGATGAGCAGTTCTTC,CASSFLGTGRDEQFF
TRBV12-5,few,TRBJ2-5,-,TGTGCTAGTGGCCCCTCGGGGGGCGAGACCCAGTACTTC,CASGPSGGETQYF
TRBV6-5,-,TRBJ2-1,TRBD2,TGTGCCAGCAGTTACCCGAACTTAGCGGGGGGGAATGAGCAGTTCTTC,CASSYPNLAGGNEQFF
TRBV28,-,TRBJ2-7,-,TGTGCCAGCAGACCAGGGGGCGGGGGGGCCGGGGGCGAGCAGTACTTC,CASRPGGGGAGGEQYF
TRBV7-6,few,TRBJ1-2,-,TGTGCCAGCAGCTTGTTGACAGGAACCGACTATGATGGCTACACCTTC,CASSLLTGTDYDGYTF
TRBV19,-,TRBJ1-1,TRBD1,TGTGCCAGTAGTAGTGACAGGGCCAGGGGGACTGAAGCTTTCTTT,CASSSDRARGTEAFF
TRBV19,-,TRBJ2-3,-,TGTGCCACCCAACCCCACGGCACAGATACGCAGTATTTT,CATQPHGTDTQYF
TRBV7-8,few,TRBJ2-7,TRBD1,TGTGCCAGCAGCATTCCGGGACAGGACTACGAGCAGTACTTC,CASSIPGQDYEQYF
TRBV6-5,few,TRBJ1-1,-,TGTGCCAGCAGTCCAGACGGGATGAACACTGAAGCTTTCTTT,CASSPDGMNTEAFF
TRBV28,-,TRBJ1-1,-,TGTGCCAGCAGTTTAAGGAGGAAAGATCTACGATTGGGTGAAGCTTTCTTT,CASSLRRKDLRLGEAFF
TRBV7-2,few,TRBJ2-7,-,TGTGCCAGCAGCCCCGGCGGGGTGGGCGAGCAGTACTTC,CASSPGGVGEQYF
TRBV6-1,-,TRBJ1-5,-,TGTGCCAGCAGGGTCCTGGACGGAAGCAATCAGCCCCAGCATTTT,CASRVLDGSNQPQHF
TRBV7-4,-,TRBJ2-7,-,TGTGCCAGCAGCCCCCTCATGAACTCCTACGAGCAGTACTTC,CASSPLMNSYEQYF
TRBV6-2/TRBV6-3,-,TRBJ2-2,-,TGTGCCAGCAGTTACTCGGTAACACAGACTGACACCGGGGAGCTGTTTTTT,CASSYSVTQTDTGELFF
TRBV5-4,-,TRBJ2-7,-,TGTGCCAGCAGCTTGGGGAGTCGGGCGAGCTCCTACGAGCAGTACTTC,CASSLGSRASSYEQYF
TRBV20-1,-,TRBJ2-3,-,TGCAGTGCTCTTCGGCGGCCGCCCACAGATACGCAGTATTTT,CSALRRPPTDTQYF